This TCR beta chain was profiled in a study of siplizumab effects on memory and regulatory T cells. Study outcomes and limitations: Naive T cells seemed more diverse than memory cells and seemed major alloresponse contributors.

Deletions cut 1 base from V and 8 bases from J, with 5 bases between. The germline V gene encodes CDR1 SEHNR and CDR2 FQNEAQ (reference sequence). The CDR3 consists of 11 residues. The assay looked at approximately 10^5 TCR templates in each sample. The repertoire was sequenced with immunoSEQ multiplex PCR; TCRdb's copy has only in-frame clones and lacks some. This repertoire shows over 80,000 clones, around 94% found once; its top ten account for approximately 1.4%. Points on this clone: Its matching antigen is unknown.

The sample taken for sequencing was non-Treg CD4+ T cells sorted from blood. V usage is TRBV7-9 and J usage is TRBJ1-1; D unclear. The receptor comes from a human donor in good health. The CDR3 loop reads CASSLGEEAFF. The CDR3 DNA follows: TGTGCCAGCAGCTTAGGCGAGGAAGCTTTCTTT. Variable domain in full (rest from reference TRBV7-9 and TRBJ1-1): DTGVSQNPRHKITKRGQNVTFRCDPISEHNRLYWYRQTLGQGPEFLTYFQNEAQLEKSRLLSDRFSAERPKGSFSTLEIQRTEQGDSAMYLCASSLGEEAFFGQGTRLTVV.